A single sample is the source of the 6 T cell receptor beta chains below, sequenced in a study of blood T cell repertoires in COVID-19. Libraries were prepared by immunoSEQ multiplex PCR; TCRdb keeps only in-frame clonotypes and omits some of them. The sample consists of under 200,000 clones, approximately 80% of them appearing once. Sequenced input: peripheral blood. The receptors come from a woman aged 65 to 85 with COVID-19, enrolled during active disease.

The rearrangement joins TRBV30 to TRBJ1-3; D gene uncertain. CDR3 length equals 16 residues. CDR1 GTSNPN and CDR2 SVGIG come from the germline V gene (reference sequence). Trimming left V 0 bases short and J 0 bases short, with 12 bases between. The CDR3 nucleotides read TGTGCCTGGAGTGTACACCGCAGTTCCTCTGGAAACACCATATATTTT. Translated, it gives CAWSVHRSSSGNTIYF.

The rearrangement links TRBV30 to TRBJ2-5, with 7 bases fitting TRBD2. The CDR3 has 12 amino acids. V lost 2 bases to trimming and J lost 5 bases; unmatched junction nucleotides: 2. Germline CDR1 GTSNPN, CDR2 SVGIG (reference sequence). The CDR3 spells CAWSPGGETQYF. The CDR3 DNA sequence: TGTGCCTGGAGTCCCGGGGGGGAGACCCAGTACTTC.

The J gene is TRBJ2-6, the V gene TRBV5-6; D might be TRBD1 (5 bases). V lost 1 base and J 2 bases, leaving 13 bases between the germline ends. This CDR3 is 17 amino acids long. Germline CDR1 is SGHDT and CDR2 is YYEEEE. CDR3 amino acids: CASSLILSRAGANVLTF. The CDR3 DNA follows: TGTGCCAGCAGCTTGATCCTCTCCAGGGCTGGGGCCAACGTCCTGACTTTC. The variable domain in full, with the rest retrieved from reference TRBV5-6 and TRBJ2-6, is DAGVTQSPTHLIKTRGQQVTLRCSPKSGHDTVSWYQQALGQGPQFIFQYYEEEERQRGNFPDRFSGHQFPNYSSELNVNALLLGDSALYLCASSLILSRAGANVLTFGAGSRLTVL.

The genes are TRBV19 and TRBJ1-6; perhaps TRBD1 as D (5 bases). Germline values: CDR1 LNHDA, CDR2 SQIVND (reference sequence). The CDR3 spans 12 residues. Trimming pared 10 bases from V and 7 bases from J, leaving 11 bases between. The CDR3 DNA reads as TGTGCCACCCAGGGAGGGAATTCACCCCTCCACTTT. It yields the protein CATQGGNSPLHF.

The chain is built from TRBV7-2 and TRBJ1-4; D not resolved. The CDR3 totals 16 residues. V was clipped by 1 base and J by 0 bases, with 9 bases between them. Germline lookup yields CDR1 SGHTA and CDR2 FQGNSA. The CDR3 protein is CASSLEKGATNEKLFF. The DNA for the CDR3 is TGTGCCAGCAGCTTAGAAAAGGGAGCAACTAATGAAAAACTGTTTTTT.

The chain combines TRBV2 with TRBJ1-5, with 8 bases identical to TRBD1. V dropped 5 bases and J dropped 10; count of bases not matched to a gene: 10. This CDR3 is 14 amino acids long. The germline CDR1 and CDR2 sequences are SNHLY and FYNNEI. This CDR3 is CASSPTGGLGPQHF. The CDR3 DNA sequence: TGTGCCAGCAGTCCTACAGGGGGATTAGGTCCCCAGCATTTT. Using reference TRBV2 and TRBJ1-5 for the parts outside the CDR3, the full variable domain is EPEVTQTPSHQVTQMGQEVILRCVPISNHLYFYWYRQILGQKVEFLVSFYNNEISEKSEIFDDQFSVERPDGSNFTLKIRSTKLEDSAMYFCASSPTGGLGPQHFGDGTRLSIL.